One T cell receptor (beta chain) is described in this entry. Its antigen has not been determined. Nothing much larger sits one base from this clone, and base qualities are not available. The junction shows trimming of 3 bases on V and 3 bases on J, plus 11 bases between the germline ends. The CDR3 starts with the cysteine, ends with the phenylalanine, and has 15 residues. Only the CDR3 region is kept as DNA, spanning 45 bases read in frame from base 1. Taken from the germline V gene, the CDR1 and CDR2 loops are SGHVS and FNYEAQ. TCRbeta CDR3 regions were amplified from genomic DNA using the immunoSEQ Assay, a bias-controlled multiplex PCR. The original methods were these. Nucleated cell counts per sample were estimated from amplification of reference gene primers within the assay. To quantify the absolute abundance of each unique TCRbeta CDR3 rearrangement, sequence reads were collapsed and filtered. For each sample, productive Simpson clonality was calculated as the square root of Simpson's diversity index over productive rearrangements. The table was pulled from immuneACCESS by TCRdb, which kept in-frame rearrangements only. Such tables lose some clones; where checked, under half of the loss comes from unresolved V genes, and the rest has no known cause. V, J and clone size are taken as reported in that table, and D and trimming were inferred from the DNA itself. In all, the sample holds around 120,000 clones, and almost 70% of those were seen once. The top ten clones comprise around 2% of the sample.

This specimen belongs to a study of blood T cell repertoires in COVID-19 (TCRdb year 2020). Notes on the research overall: The collaborator samples originated in the United States, Italy and Spain and spanned the acute and convalescent phases of COVID-19. The prospective study material was composed of cDNA or gDNA derived from T cells, B-cell-depleted T cells, or PBMCs. Deeply sampled blood TCRbeta repertoires from subjects exposed to, actively infected with, or recovered from COVID-19 were included in the dataset. A freely available public database, intended as a resource for researchers studying the immune response to SARS-CoV-2, is where the repertoires were released. Samples came from the ongoing ImmuneRACE study (first 160 participants) plus 1,254 subjects from 6 global collaborators. A de-identified subject ID, COVID-19 status, age in years and sex were almost always included in the sample metadata. HLA class I and class II types, where available, came from metadata supplied by the sample provider rather than from assay-based typing.

Collaborating institutions collected whole blood in K2EDTA tubes following their own protocols. For TCRbeta analysis, collaborator samples were shipped as frozen whole blood, as isolated PBMCs, or as DNA extracted from either sample type. Overall study outcomes, separate from this receptor: How much clinical and demographic metadata was included differed by source and by participant, and the metadata was provided uncurated.

Input material: peripheral blood. This sequence uses TRBV7-6 and TRBJ1-4; tentative D gene TRBD1, with 5 bases matching. The clonotype was recovered from a woman between 70 and 85 years old with acute or convalescent COVID-19. The DNA sequence reads TGTGCCAGCAGCTTTAGGGGTCAGCCTAATGAAAAACTGTTTTTT. Its coded protein is CASSFRGQPNEKLFF. The full variable domain, completed from the reference TRBV7-6 and TRBJ1-4 proteins outside the CDR3, reads GAGVSQSPRYKVTKRGQDVALRCDPISGHVSLYWYRQALGQGPEFLTYFNYEAQQDKSGLPNDRFSAERPEGSISTLTIQRTEQRDSAMYRCASSFRGQPNEKLFFGSGTQLSVL.